This T cell receptor (beta chain) was sequenced during a study of blood T cell repertoires in COVID-19. Study-wide background: Some COVID-19 samples were acute and others convalescent; all came from the United States, Italy and Spain. In each case, the material was cDNA or gDNA derived from T cells, B-cell-depleted T cells, or PBMCs.

The CDR3 extends over 15 amino acids. V was trimmed by 4 bases and J by 2 bases, leaving 12 bases between them. Per the germline V gene, CDR1 is LNHNV and CDR2 is YYDKDF (reference sequence). As originally analysed: How many nucleated cells were present was estimated from reference gene primer amplification. Clones were sequenced by immunoSEQ multiplex PCR, and TCRdb holds only the in-frame ones, with some missing. That table supplies the V and J calls and clone size; D and trimming were determined from the DNA. The table has 100,000 or so clones, approximately 85% seen once. This clonotype was sampled from a man aged 45-65 years with acute or convalescent COVID-19. V is TRBV15 and J is TRBJ1-3; D may be TRBD1 (6 bases). Sequences were obtained from peripheral blood. In nucleotides, the CDR3 is TGTGCCACCAGCACATGGACAGCGGCTGGAAACACCATATATTTT. Its translation is CATSTWTAAGNTIYF.